The clone carrying this T cell receptor (beta chain) was detected ten times or more. Its matching antigen is unknown. TCR beta libraries were made by quantitative 5'-RACE with molecular barcodes. One entry per CDR3 protein results from TCRdb running MiXCR on the 5' RACE reads. Found here are about 540,000 distinct CDR3 sequences, more than 9.5% of them singletons; the top ten hold about 6.8%. The data originate from a study of CD8 T cells in ankylosing spondylitis. Findings and limits, study-wide: Clones linked to disease, bearing a CD8+ phenotype, were relatively rare in peripheral blood. Ankylosing spondylitis blood appeared to be characterized by a TCR beta motif of eight highly homologous variants. Some motif variants were previously reported in reactive arthritis synovial fluid and blood.

Trimming pared 1 base from V and 2 bases from J, leaving 5 bases between. Germline V gene data show CDR1 as MNHNS and CDR2 as SASEGT. CDR3 length: 13 amino acids. This sequence joins TRBV6-1 and TRBJ1-2; unclear D gene. The source is a male donor with ankylosing spondylitis. Material: blood, either unsorted or a sorted T cell fraction (not recorded which). The CDR3, as DNA: TGTGCCAGCAGTGAAGGGGCGAACTATGGCTACACCTTC. It specifies CASSEGANYGYTF.